Listed below are T cell receptor beta chains from one sample, sequenced in a study of blood T cell repertoires in COVID-19. Here immunoSEQ multiplex PCR was the method, and the copy in TCRdb shows in-frame clones only, minus some. The data contain more than 200,000 clones, 80% of them singletons. The sample was PBMCs or T cells enriched from blood (not recorded which). The receptors here all came from a man aged 25-40 years with acute COVID-19. Each CDR3 is given with its conserved first and last residue. D genes are given only for firm matches. Clone size is stated in some rows and not others, as once, few, many or a class when expanded.

len	j_gene	v_gene	d_gene	abundance	CDR3aa	CDR3nt
13	TRBJ1-5	TRBV3-1/TRBV3-2	.	once	CASSQALNQPQHF	TGTGCCAGCAGCCAAGCCTTGAATCAGCCCCAGCATTTT
13	TRBJ1-2	TRBV29-1	TRBD1	.	CSAGTGSNYGYTF	TGCAGCGCAGGGACAGGGAGCAACTATGGCTACACCTTC
13	TRBJ1-2	TRBV28	TRBD1	.	CASSFDRVVGYTF	TGTGCCAGCAGTTTCGACAGGGTGGTCGGCTACACCTTC
12	TRBJ1-2	TRBV25-1	.	.	CASSRSSYGYTF	TGTGCCAGCAGTAGGAGTTCCTATGGCTACACCTTC
13	TRBJ2-7	TRBV11-2	.	.	CASSLIGLGEQYF	TGTGCCAGCAGCTTAATTGGGCTCGGCGAGCAGTACTTC
15	TRBJ2-2	TRBV5-1	TRBD2	.	CASRLAGGATGELFF	TGCGCCAGCCGACTAGCGGGGGGGGCCACCGGGGAGCTGTTTTTT
13	TRBJ1-2	TRBV7-2	TRBD1	.	CASSPDRGYGYTF	TGTGCCAGCAGCCCCGACAGGGGCTATGGCTACACCTTC
15	TRBJ1-5	TRBV9	.	.	CASSPQTGKGQPQHF	TGTGCCAGCAGCCCGCAAACAGGGAAAGGTCAGCCCCAGCATTTT
15	TRBJ1-6	TRBV7-2	.	.	CASARQSSYNSPLHF	TGTGCCAGCGCGAGGCAGAGCTCCTATAATTCACCCCTCCACTTT
14	TRBJ1-2	TRBV3-1/TRBV3-2	TRBD1	.	CASSQEDRRPGPTF	TGTGCCAGCAGCCAAGAGGACAGGCGACCCGGACCCACCTTC
13	TRBJ1-2	TRBV11-2	TRBD1	.	CASSSRGQGGYTF	TGTGCCAGCAGTTCCAGGGGGCAAGGTGGCTACACCTTC
16	TRBJ2-2	TRBV11-2	.	.	CASSLVLAGNTGELFF	TGTGCCAGCAGCTTAGTCCTTGCGGGGAACACCGGGGAGCTGTTTTTT
17	TRBJ1-2	TRBV19	.	.	CASGDVRGLLINYGYTF	TGTGCCAGTGGAGACGTGAGGGGGTTACTTATTAACTATGGCTACACCTTC